Presented here are 20 T cell receptor beta chains from one specimen sequenced in a study of CD8+CD57+ T cells in acquired aplastic anemia. CDR3 and TCR beta VDJ profiling relied on a genomic DNA template. TCRdb called the reads again in MiXCR, with one record for every CDR3 protein. The sample carries 170,000 or so distinct CDR3 sequences, more than 40% recorded once. Sequencing was done on patients that had shown CD8+CD57+ cell expansion by flow cytometry. Material for sequencing was sorted CD4+, CD8+, or CD8+CD57+ T cells (not recorded which) from PBMCs. The receptors derive from a human donor with aplastic anemia.

Worth noting for this clonotype: The junction and the germline gene differ at one end; a read error may be behind it. The V call is TRBV2, the J call TRBJ2-6; TRBD1 aligns across 9 bases. The CDR3 consists of 15 residues. Germline V gene data show CDR1 as SNHLY and CDR2 as FYNNEI. CDR3 residues: CASISSGTGRNTEAF. The CDR3 DNA follows: TGTGCCAGCATATCCTCCGGGACAGGGAGAAACACTGAAGCTTTC.

The chain employs TRBV12-3 or TRBV12-4 and TRBJ1-4; a weak D match, TRBD1 (5 bases). Trimming took off 5 bases at V and 8 bases at J, with 9 bases between the two ends. The CDR3 is made up of 12 amino acids. The CDR3 is CASSPRGEKLFF. CDR3 DNA: TGTGCCAGCAGTCCTCGGGGGGAAAAACTGTTTTTT.

This clonotype was observed many times. The rearrangement joins TRBV7-3 to TRBJ2-1, with D perhaps TRBD1 (5 bases). Trimming stripped 0 bases from V and 2 bases from J, with 14 bases between. The CDR3 has 17 residues. The germline gives CDR1 SGHTA, CDR2 FQGTGA. For the CDR3, the DNA is TGTGCCAGCAGCTTAACCCTTCAGGGATCAACCTACAATGAGCAGTTCTTC. This gives the protein CASSLTLQGSTYNEQFF.

On this clonotype: Its ends do not fully match the called genes, so a read error is possible. The rearrangement joins TRBV10-1 to TRBJ2-7; tentatively, D is TRBD1 (6 bases). Per the germline V gene, CDR1 is WNHNN and CDR2 is SYGVQD (reference sequence). The CDR3 runs 16 residues. CDR3 nucleotides: TGTGCCAGCAGCAAGGGGACATCTGTTCTCGCCTACGAGCAGTACTTC. As protein: CASSKGTSVLAYEQYF.

As concerns this clonotype: This may be a read error: a much more frequent sequence differs by one nucleotide. V is TRBV6-5 and J is TRBJ2-7; tentative D call: TRBD2 (6 bases). The length of the CDR3 is 15 residues. V was trimmed by 0 bases and J by 3 bases, leaving 12 bases between them. CDR1 and CDR2 (germline): MNHEY, SVGAGI. Written as DNA, the CDR3 is TGTGCCAGCAGTTACTCGCTAGTGGGAGGCTACGAGCAGTACTTC. Amino acid sequence: CASSYSLVGGYEQYF.

The rearrangement links TRBV2 to TRBJ2-7; tentatively, D is TRBD1 (6 bases). Germline CDR1 reads SNHLY; CDR2 reads FYNNEI. The CDR3 runs to 15 residues. Trimming removed 4 bases from V and 2 bases from J, with 15 bases in between. The CDR3, as DNA: TGTGCCAGCAGTGCAGGGGATTGGGAAACCTACGAGCAGTACTTC. It yields the protein CASSAGDWETYEQYF.

The chain is built from TRBV24-1 and TRBJ1-5; unclear D gene. Germline loops: CDR1 KGHDR, CDR2 SFDVKD. The V gene lost 6 bases and the J gene lost 0 bases, with 8 bases spanning the gap. The CDR3 is made up of 14 amino acids. CDR3 nucleotide sequence: TGTGCCACCAGTCGCGCAGATAGCAATCAGCCCCAGCATTTT. It codes for CATSRADSNQPQHF.

In DNA form, the CDR3 reads TGTGCCAGCAGTTTTACTAGCGGGAGTTTCAGGCAGTACTTC. Protein: CASSFTSGSFRQYF. The V call is TRBV28, the J call TRBJ2-7, with 11 positions matching TRBD2. V was pared by 3 bases and J by 9 bases, with 7 bases of the junction left unmatched. The CDR3 totals 14 residues. The germline CDR1 and CDR2 sequences are MDHEN and SYDVKM.

The rearrangement links TRBV5-1 to TRBJ2-7; 10 positions match TRBD1. The CDR3 extends over 17 amino acids. The V and J ends lost 0 bases and 2 bases, in that order; junction bases with no gene match: 8. CDR1 is SGHRS, CDR2 YFSETQ, per germline. The CDR3 region has the DNA TGCGCCAGCAGCTTGGCGAAAGGACAGGGGGTAACCTACGAGCAGTACTTC. Protein: CASSLAKGQGVTYEQYF.

The V call is TRBV9, the J call TRBJ2-7, with 9 bases fitting TRBD1. This CDR3 spans 14 amino acids. The germline V gene encodes CDR1 SGDLS and CDR2 YYNGEE. Germline trimming cut 1 base from V and 3 bases from J; bases unmatched to any gene: 2. CDR3 bases: TGTGCCAGCAGCGTACTGGGACAGGGCTACGAGCAGTACTTC. Its translation: CASSVLGQGYEQYF.

The chain couples TRBV10-2 to TRBJ1-4, with TRBD1 matching 7 bases. CDR1 and CDR2 (germline): WSHSY, SAAADI. With 6 bases clipped from V and 5 bases from J, the junction kept 9 bases outside the gene matches. The CDR3 totals 15 residues. CDR3 in DNA: TGCGCCAGCAGCCAAGGGGCAGGGGGGAATGAAAAACTGTTTTTT. Its protein product is CASSQGAGGNEKLFF.

V is TRBV29-1 and J is TRBJ2-7, with 11 bases aligning to TRBD1. Germline CDR1 reads SQVTM; CDR2 reads ANQGSEA. The trim removed 6 bases at V and 1 base at J, leaving 5 bases unmatched. This CDR3 has 14 amino acids. The DNA for the CDR3 is TGCAGCGTCTCGGACAGGGGGCTGTCCTACGAGCAGTACTTC. Translating gives CSVSDRGLSYEQYF.

This clonotype was observed at least ten times. The V call is TRBV19, the J call TRBJ2-3; either TRBD1 or TRBD2 may supply D (5 bases each). Germline-derived CDR1 and CDR2 are LNHDA and SQIVND (reference sequence). The ends were cut back, 5 bases at V and 6 bases at J, with 15 bases in the middle. The CDR3 has 14 residues. CDR3 region: CASSPFGGADTQYF. The DNA of the CDR3 is TGTGCCAGTAGTCCCTTTGGGGGAGCGGATACGCAGTATTTT. Looking up the rest from reference TRBV19 and TRBJ2-3 gives the full variable domain: DGGITQSPKYLFRKEGQNVTLSCEQNLNHDAMYWYRQDPGQGLRLIYYSQIVNDFQKGDIAEGYSVSREKKESFPLTVTSAQKNPTAFYLCASSPFGGADTQYFGPGTRLTVL.

This CDR3 is CASSLATGYEQYF. The DNA for the CDR3 is TGTGCCAGCAGCTTAGCTACGGGCTACGAGCAGTACTTC. The rearrangement joins TRBV2 to TRBJ2-7; D is uncertain. Looked up from germline, CDR1 is SNHLY and CDR2 is FYNNEI. Trimming pared 6 bases from V and 3 bases from J, leaving 12 bases between. The CDR3 is made up of 13 amino acids.

This clonotype was recorded a few times. This rearrangement joins TRBV19 to TRBJ1-1, with 7 bases that match TRBD1. The CDR3 length is 13 residues. Germline trimming cut 5 bases from V and 1 base from J; bases unmatched to any gene: 1. Germline V gene data show CDR1 as LNHDA and CDR2 as SQIVND (reference sequence). CDR3 sequence reads: CASSHRGNTEAFF. The DNA for the CDR3 is TGTGCCAGTAGTCACAGGGGGAACACTGAAGCTTTCTTT.

The chain carries TRBV20-1 and TRBJ2-7; tentative D call: TRBD2 (6 bases). Trimming cost V 6 bases and J 5 bases, with 23 bases left between them. CDR3 size: 15 residues. CDR1 is DFQATT, CDR2 SNEGSKA, per germline (reference sequence). The CDR3 DNA reads as TGCAGTGCCCCCCGAGTGGAGCGGGCTACTAACGAGCAGTACTTC. Protein: CSAPRVERATNEQYF.

The chain employs TRBV2 and TRBJ1-4; TRBD1 might be the D (5 bases). The CDR3 spans 15 residues. CDR1 and CDR2 (germline): SNHLY, FYNNEI. V lost 4 bases, J lost 10 bases, and 19 bases lay in between. Written as DNA, the CDR3 is TGTGCCAGCAGTGGCACCGGGACCGGGAGTGGAAAACTGTTTTTT. It codes for CASSGTGTGSGKLFF.

This clonotype was counted ten times or more. The chain couples TRBV4-1 to TRBJ1-2; D is unclear. The ends were cut back, 2 bases at V and 2 bases at J, with 9 bases in the middle. The V gene's germline CDR1 is MGHRA and CDR2 YSYEKL. This CDR3 is built from 14 residues. The CDR3 region has the DNA TGCGCCAGCAGCCAACTAAAGGCGAACTATGGCTACACCTTC. It translates to CASSQLKANYGYTF.

V is TRBV7-6 and J is TRBJ2-7, with TRBD2 matching 7 bases. The CDR3 runs 14 residues. CDR1 and CDR2 from the germline V gene are SGHVS and FNYEAQ. Trimming cost V 5 bases and J 5 bases; bases outside gene matches: 9. CDR3 sequence: CASSQAGSGHEQYF. Written as DNA, the CDR3 is TGTGCCAGCAGCCAAGCGGGGAGTGGCCACGAGCAGTACTTC.

This clonotype was seen repeatedly, ten times or more. The genes are TRBV19 and TRBJ1-2, with D perhaps matching TRBD1 (5 bases). Deletions cut 6 bases from V and 4 bases from J, with 12 bases between. In germline, CDR1 is LNHDA, CDR2 SQIVND (reference sequence). This CDR3 has 13 residues. The DNA of the CDR3 is TGTGCCAGTAGCCCCGGGACGGTCTATGGCTACACCTTC. Its translation: CASSPGTVYGYTF.